This TCR beta chain appears in the sequencing data of a study of blood T cell repertoires in COVID-19. Only in-frame clones appear in the TCRdb table, and some are missing; sequencing was by immunoSEQ multiplex PCR. Here the sample spans a few hundred thousand clones, around 90% being singletons. The germline V gene has CDR1 MNHEY and CDR2 SVGAGI. Trimming stripped 10 bases from V and 0 bases from J, with 9 bases between. The CDR3 sequence is 13 residues long. The TCR sequence derives from a woman in her sixties or seventies with COVID-19, enrolled during active disease. Sequencing was performed on peripheral blood. V is TRBV6-5 and J is TRBJ1-4; the D gene is possibly TRBD1 (5 bases). For the CDR3, the DNA is TGTGCCACCGCGGGGGCAACTAATGAAAAACTGTTTTTT. It codes for CATAGATNEKLFF.